This T cell receptor (beta chain) was recovered during a study of cytomegalovirus exposure and HLA in healthy donors (TCRdb year 2017). Describing the broader study: An earlier analysis of more than 550 of the donors reported 276 Gb of sequence data and some 110 million unique TCR beta sequences obtained from around 190 million T cells. An early release that covered roughly 600 HLA-typed donors contained approximately 300 gigabases of sequencing data and 70 million to 100 million unique TCR sequences. The genetic ancestry cluster associated with self-reported Caucasian donors included 65% to 90% of the approximately 410 genotyped donors. The study was designed to test whether signatures of past pathogen exposure could be identified by cataloging public T cell receptors. The T cell repertoires of 666 subjects were profiled by immunosequencing and related to cytomegalovirus serostatus. Besides the first cohort of around 700 subjects, a separate validation cohort made up of 120 different subjects was used. High-throughput TCR immunosequencing, statistical association of individual TCRs with disease status, and machine learning were combined to predict cytomegalovirus infection status. A later analysis re-examined previously published TCR beta repertoires from about 670 donors and added high-resolution HLA genotyping to investigate patterns of TCR occurrence. The later analysis used no new phenotypic data to find candidate immune exposures, relying instead on TCR beta sequences and their occurrence across donors. An earlier analysis of around 640 of the donors used high-throughput TCR beta sequencing to judge whether each TCR beta V gene segment behaved as functional or pseudogenic. Alongside the repertoire data, information on donor age, sex, ethnicity and CMV serostatus was compiled. In a later genetic analysis, genome-wide SNP genotypes for 398 of the 666 donors were used, and that subset was treated as a discovery cohort. All discovery cohort repertoires had been generated using a single sequencing platform. Both class I and class II loci were covered by HLA typing, at four-digit resolution. The number of typed donors differed by locus: roughly 629-640 for A, B, C, DRB1 and DQB1; 500 to 550 for DQA1; 606 for DPA1; and around 450 for DPB1. Roughly 5 DR-DQ haplotypes were handled as single units for association and clustering, since linkage in the cohort was strong. Among approximately 370 genotyped donors of the cohort, an average of roughly 230,000 unique TCR beta nucleotide sequences was sequenced per donor, of which 15% to 20% were non-productive.

This clone was observed a handful of times. There is no known antigen for this receptor. No much larger clonotype is one base removed from it; base qualities were not supplied. Paper-wide results and their limitations: Compared with equally common non-associated chains, HLA-associated TCR beta chains in a later analysis were more clonally expanded and had lower generation probabilities. A cluster of highly shared sequence variants was judged likely to represent a technical artifact of the sequencing pipeline. Three of the identified cytomegalovirus-associated TCR beta chains were confirmed in vitro to be specific for cytomegalovirus antigens. In a later analysis, most CMV-associated TCR beta chains were found to appear HLA-restricted, with HLA associations seemingly driven largely by CMV exposure. Most TCR sequences were seen in very few donors, while some public TCRs were found in many individuals. The classifier was reported to diagnose cytomegalovirus status with high specificity and sensitivity in both the original cohort and the validation cohort. In an earlier analysis of some 500 of the donors, most TCR beta V segments were observed in productive rearrangements about 87% or about 30% of the time, broadly matching IMGT annotations. The only immune exposure information available for the cohort was CMV serostatus. Compared with the approximately 710-donor mean, donors in an Asian-associated ancestry cluster had fewer N-insertions in productive TCRs, according to a later genetic analysis. Because HLA typing was unavailable for some donors at each locus, only the typed subset was used in association tests. Only TCR beta chains were sequenced in this cohort, and the absence of alpha or paired-chain data limited detectable features. Assigning TCR associations to individual alleles was difficult when HLA alleles, especially DR and DQ, strongly co-occurred. In the study, about 150 TCR beta chains were listed as associated with cytomegalovirus. Presence/absence analyses assumed roughly uniform sequencing depth across donors, an assumption that may not hold. Some IMGT-functional V segments, including TRBV6-2 and TRBV6-3, could not be distinguished by the 87-base-pair reads and were therefore excluded. A further reported finding was that TCR beta sequences accurately predicted the HLA-A and HLA-B alleles for most subjects in the first cohort. A later analysis found that TCR association rates varied across HLA loci, with DRB1 alleles showing the most associated TCRs and HLA-C alleles the fewest. The authors suggested that the approach could potentially be extended to other disease states and immunological phenotypes. Roughly 17 rarely observed V segments, including chromosome 9 orphons, were excluded from the earlier analysis of just under 600 of the donors because counts were too low. Linkage disequilibrium might explain the correlated functional status among segregating V segments, but an unknown experimental factor could not be excluded. In a later analysis, several top co-occurrence clusters were reported to appear linked to parvovirus B19, influenza, CMV and Epstein-Barr virus. Specific HLA alleles were associated with over 15,000 TCR beta sequences at a false discovery rate of 0.05 in a later analysis. A later genetic analysis associated a missense DCLRE1C variant with V-gene and J-gene trimming of TCR beta chains, and an independent cohort replicated the association.

The cohort consisted of 600 to 700 healthy bone marrow donors. All cohort members were sampled while nominally healthy, although unrecorded immune exposures were likely present. The donor tested CMV seropositive and was one of the 289 seropositive cohort members. Each donor provided a peripheral blood sample, and peripheral blood mononuclear cells were used for TCR beta sequencing. Genomic DNA was extracted from the blood cell samples with the Qiagen DNeasy Blood Extraction Kit. Measured from the cysteine to the phenylalanine, the CDR3 is 12 residues long. Only CDR3 DNA remains: 36 bases, in frame from the first base. Via the germline V gene, CDR1 is SQVTM and CDR2 ANQGSEA. Trimming removed 2 bases from V and 3 bases from J, leaving 8 bases between the germline ends. Library preparation employed the immunoSEQ multiplex PCR assay. For the multiplex PCR, a mixture combining 60 forward primers for TCR Vbeta segments and 13 reverse primers for TCR Jbeta segments was used. Amplification of the CDR3 region of rearranged TCR beta genes was performed with a multiplex PCR assay on genomic DNA. The amplified TCR beta libraries were sequenced on the Illumina HiSeq System as 87-base-pair reads. The published analysis was carried out like this. A later analysis tallied about 77 million unique TCR beta chains across the roughly 610 repertoires, and about 10 million of those chains were shared by two or more donors. A nearest-neighbor algorithm error-corrected the raw reads and collapsed the reads into unique sequences, merging closely related sequences to remove PCR and sequencing errors. To assign V, D and J gene segments, CDR3 sequences were aligned to IMGT reference sequences. Each retained sequence needed at least a six-nucleotide match to both a V gene segment and a J gene segment. A rearrangement counted as productive if the CDR3 had no stop codons and remained in frame with V and J, and every other rearrangement counted as non-productive. Following IMGT convention, CDR3 was defined as the stretch from the second conserved V-encoded cysteine up to the conserved J-encoded phenylalanine. The earlier analysis of a few hundred of the donors excluded sequences that lacked an unambiguous match to a single V gene segment. An earlier analysis of 587 of the donors classified V segments as functional when productive rearrangements were above 56.7% and as segregating when the standard deviation between donors was above 5%. A statistical classification framework was developed to diagnose cytomegalovirus status using the catalog of TCR beta chain sequences. In a later analysis, TCR nucleotide sequences were compared against IMGT/GENE-DB human TR gene sequences so that V and J genes could be assigned. The TCRdist pipeline was used in a later analysis to assign CDR3 sequences and most-parsimonious VDJ recombination scenarios. In a later analysis, each TCR beta chain was defined by its CDR3 amino acid sequence together with its V-gene family, and reads without a unique V-gene family were excluded. As a way to deal with suspected cross-contamination and a sequencing artifact, a later analysis dropped 500 to 700 nucleotide sequences that were highly shared and had low generation probability. In a later analysis, a clonal expansion index was calculated for each public chain from normalized within-repertoire ranks of inferred template counts. A later analysis computed generation probabilities with a VDJ recombination model fitted to out-of-frame rearrangements, and checked the results against IGoR. In a later analysis, TCR-TCR, TCR-HLA and TCR-CMV co-occurrence was scored with hypergeometric tests, and a repertoire-size bias correction was applied to TCR pairs. In a later analysis, false discovery rates were estimated by permuting HLA or CMV assignments 20 times. In a later analysis, co-occurring TCRs were grouped with DBSCAN, and TCRdist sequence similarity was added when clustering was performed within HLA-allele-positive subsets. For co-occurrence clustering, repertoires with fewer than 30,000 or more than 120,000 public chains were excluded, along with about five repertoires with anomalous nucleotide sharing. TCRdb obtained this table from immuneACCESS and retained in-frame rearrangements with V and J assigned. These tables miss some clones; where compared with another copy, unresolved V genes account for less than half of the shortfall, and the remainder is unexplained. Clone size and the V and J calls come from that table; the DNA yielded D and trimming. The sample data list about 79,000 clones, and roughly 70% of these were observed just once. The ten biggest clones cover 7.5% to 9.5% of the sample.

This sequence was found in a man aged 40-50 years in good health and CMV-seropositive. The chain employs TRBV29-1 and TRBJ2-7; a tentative D match to TRBD2 spans 6 bases. The sample taken for sequencing was PBMCs. The nucleotide sequence is given as TGCAGCGTTGAAACGCGGGACTACGAGCAGTACTTC. Its translation reads: CSVETRDYEQYF.